This T cell receptor beta chain was obtained from a study of blood T cell repertoires in COVID-19. Across the whole study: PBMCs, B-cell-depleted T cells, or T cells provided the cDNA or gDNA that made up the material.

Germline values: CDR1 SNHLY, CDR2 FYNNEI. Trimming at V came to 4 bases and at J to 3 bases, leaving 5 bases not matched to a gene. CDR3 size: 14 residues. Per the original methods: Reference gene primer amplification gave nucleated cell count estimates. TCRdb keeps only in-frame clones here, not all; method: immunoSEQ multiplex PCR. That table supplies the V and J calls and clone size; D and trimming were determined from the DNA. The table lists 400,000 or so clones, more than 85% of them singletons, with about 3% in the top ten. The sequence was collected from a human donor in a cohort sampled during active COVID-19. The V gene is TRBV2, the J gene TRBJ1-2, with 7 bases lining up with TRBD1. Source material: peripheral blood. CDR3 nucleotides: TGTGCCAGCAGTGGGGACAGTGGTTACTATGGCTACACCTTC. Translation: CASSGDSGYYGYTF.